This paragraph reports one T cell receptor (beta chain). This sample was taken from a study of Ad26.COV2.S vaccination and SARS-CoV-2 variants. The treatment is: over 15 received Ad26.COV2.S at low or high dose, single or two shots; several received placebo; per-sample allocation not given. The study sampled participants on day 63 after the first vaccine or placebo injection. TCRdb's copy holds only in-frame clones and misses some; the assay was immunoSEQ multiplex PCR. The sample holds under 550,000 clones, approximately 90% seen once. Trimming pared 0 bases from V and 2 bases from J, leaving 10 bases between. Germline V gene data show CDR1 as SGDLS and CDR2 as YYNGEE. CDR3 size: 15 residues.

The clonotype originates from a person between 18 and 59 years old who received the Ad26.COV2.S COVID-19 vaccine or a placebo. The chain has TRBV9 and TRBJ2-3; D is undetermined. Sequenced here: peripheral blood, sampled in a trial of Ad26.COV2.S vaccine versus placebo. The CDR3 protein is CASSVDATPTDTQYF. For the CDR3, the DNA is TGTGCCAGCAGCGTAGACGCAACACCCACAGATACGCAGTATTTT.